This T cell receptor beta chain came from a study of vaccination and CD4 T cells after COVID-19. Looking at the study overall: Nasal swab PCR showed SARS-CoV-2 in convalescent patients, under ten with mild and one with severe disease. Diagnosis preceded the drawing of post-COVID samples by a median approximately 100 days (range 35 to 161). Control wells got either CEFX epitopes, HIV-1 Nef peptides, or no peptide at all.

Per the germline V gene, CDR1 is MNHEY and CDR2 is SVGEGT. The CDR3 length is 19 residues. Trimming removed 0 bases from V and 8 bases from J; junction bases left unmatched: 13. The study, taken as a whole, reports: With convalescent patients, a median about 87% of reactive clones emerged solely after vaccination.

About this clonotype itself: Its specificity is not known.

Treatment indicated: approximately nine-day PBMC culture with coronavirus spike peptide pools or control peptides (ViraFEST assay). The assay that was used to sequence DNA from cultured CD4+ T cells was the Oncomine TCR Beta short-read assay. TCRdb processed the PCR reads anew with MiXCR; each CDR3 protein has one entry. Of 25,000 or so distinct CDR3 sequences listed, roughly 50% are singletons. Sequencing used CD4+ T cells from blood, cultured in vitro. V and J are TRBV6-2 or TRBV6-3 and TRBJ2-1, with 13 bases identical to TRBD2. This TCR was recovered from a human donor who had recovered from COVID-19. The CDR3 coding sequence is TGTGCCAGCAGTTACTCGACTAGCGGGAGGATTTTAGTTCCGGATGAGCAGTTCTTC. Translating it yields CASSYSTSGRILVPDEQFF.